Sequencing of this T cell receptor beta chain was carried out in a study of blood T cells in healthy people across ages. Study-wide findings and caveats: Roughly linear age-related decline in beta diversity appeared, significant by age around 38. Naive CD4+ cell counts and diversity both ran higher in long-lived than in aged donors. Donor CMV infection status was unknown, possibly confounding age-related changes in expanded clonotypes.

There are 16 residues in the CDR3. Losses at the gene ends were 5 bases for V and 4 bases for J; bases not matched to a gene: 10. Looked up from germline, CDR1 is SGHAT and CDR2 is FQNNGV. Primed by a sample-barcoded 5' primer and a J-beta primer mix, a second PCR proceeded for 7 to 11 cycles. The yield of each sample was at least 2.5 million CDR3-containing paired-end reads. TCRdb used MiXCR to reprocess the 5' RACE reads, holding one entry per CDR3 protein. The data show around 970,000 distinct CDR3 sequences, around 54% seen once. On this clonotype: Its specificity is unknown.

Sequenced input: blood. The chain combines TRBV11-2 with TRBJ2-3, with 9 nucleotides matching TRBD1. This clonotype was obtained from a woman in her sixties in good health. The CDR3 bases are TGTGCCAGCAGCCTTAACAGGGGGCGCGGGTCAGATACGCAGTATTTT. This codes for CASSLNRGRGSDTQYF.